A single sample gave rise to the 21 T cell receptor beta chains below, sequenced in a study of T cells in Graves' hyperthyroidism and ophthalmopathy (dated by TCRdb to the late 2010s). The library came from multiplex PCR. The instrument was an Illumina HiSeq 2000. TCR beta CDR3 regions were amplified from RNA transcripts. The TCR CDR3 was subjected to a first round of RT-PCR using the HTBI primer set and the Qiagen OneStep RT-PCR kit. Using fastp at Q25 and MiXCR, TCRdb reprocessed the public reads and kept productive beta chains. Every entry covers one CDR3 protein and lists the most common genes and DNA from its rows. For this sample there are approximately 400,000 distinct CDR3 sequences; 11% to 15% appear just once. The top ten constitute around 30% of the sample. The specimen was blood. All receptors derive from a man aged 50 or older with Graves' ophthalmopathy.

The genes are TRBV14 and TRBJ1-3; the D is unclear. V gave up 0 bases and J gave up 2 bases, with 8 bases separating them. Germline CDR1 reads SGHDN; CDR2 reads FVKESK. This CDR3 comprises 15 residues. DNA of the CDR3: TGTGCCAGCAGCCAAGATCAGTGGGCTGGAAACACCATATATTTT. Residues: CASSQDQWAGNTIYF.

This clonotype has more than one count but fewer than ten. Here the CDR3 DNA reads TGTGCCAGCAGTTTATCGATTCCCTTCCAAGAGACCCAGTACTTC. Its translation: CASSLSIPFQETQYF. The genes are TRBV27 and TRBJ2-5; unclear D gene. In germline, CDR1 is MNHEY, CDR2 SMNVEV (reference sequence). V lost 0 bases and J 1 base, leaving 9 bases between the germline ends. This CDR3 spans 15 amino acids.

This clonotype occurred many times. The chain employs TRBV11-2 and TRBJ2-2; weak D call: TRBD2 (6 bases). Trimming took 4 bases from V and 6 from J, leaving 15 bases between them. The CDR3 contains 15 residues. Germline V CDR1 and CDR2: SGHAT, FQNNGV. The DNA for the CDR3 is TGTGCCAGCAGCTCGGTGGGGACTGGCCCCGGGGAGCTGTTTTTT. This gives the protein CASSSVGTGPGELFF.

The rearrangement uses TRBV6-2 or TRBV6-3 and TRBJ2-3; D is ambiguous. The CDR3 is made up of 11 amino acids. CDR1 and CDR2 (germline): MNHEY, SVGEGT. V shed 4 bases and J shed 7 bases, with 6 bases lying between them. Here the CDR3 DNA reads TGTGCCAGCAGTTTATCAAATACGCAGTATTTT. It codes for CASSLSNTQYF.

CDR3 amino acids: CASSQNADTQYF. DNA of the CDR3: TGTGCCAGCAGCCAAAATGCAGATACGCAGTATTTT. The rearrangement links TRBV7-3 to TRBJ2-3, with D unclear. The CDR3 runs to 12 residues. The V end lost 5 bases, the J end lost 4 bases, and 7 bases lay between the germline ends. CDR1 SGHTA and CDR2 FQGTGA come from the germline V gene.

This chain links TRBV4-1 with TRBJ2-7; no clear D gene. Trimming shortened V by 1 base and J by 1 base, and 8 bases separated the two germline ends. CDR1 and CDR2 (germline): MGHRA, YSYEKL. CDR3 length: 14 amino acids. The CDR3 DNA follows: TGCGCCAGCAGCCAAGTTTACGCGTCCTACGAGCAGTACTTC. It yields the protein CASSQVYASYEQYF.

This clonotype appeared a few times. The chain employs TRBV19 and TRBJ2-3, with a weak D call TRBD1 (6 bases). Germline V gene sequence: CDR1 LNHDA, CDR2 SQIVND (reference sequence). V shed 8 bases and J shed 5 bases, with 11 bases lying between them. The length of the CDR3 is 12 residues. CDR3 region: CASGQGGDTQYF. The CDR3 DNA reads TGTGCCAGTGGTCAAGGGGGAGATACGCAGTATTTT.

This clonotype was observed at least ten times. The V call is TRBV3-1, the J call TRBJ2-2; D not certain. Germline assignment: CDR1 LGHDT and CDR2 YNNKEL (reference sequence). This CDR3 is built from 13 residues. Trimming cost V 6 bases and J 4 bases, with 9 bases left between them. For the CDR3, the DNA is TGTGCCAGCAGTCGGATCTCCACCGGGGAGCTGTTTTTT. Translating it yields CASSRISTGELFF.

This clonotype came up many times. This sequence joins TRBV20-1 and TRBJ2-5; 8 bases match TRBD2. Germline trimming cut 2 bases from V and 2 bases from J; bases unmatched to any gene: 4. The CDR3 has 14 residues. The germline V gene encodes CDR1 DFQATT and CDR2 SNEGSKA (reference sequence). This CDR3 is CSARIAGSQETQYF. Here the CDR3 DNA reads TGCAGTGCTAGAATAGCGGGGTCTCAAGAGACCCAGTACTTC.

At least ten counts were recorded for this clonotype. The chain combines TRBV10-3 with TRBJ2-4, with 7 bases fitting TRBD2. The CDR3 has 19 amino acids. Germline V gives CDR1 ENHRY, CDR2 SYGVKD. J gave up 1 base and V 3 bases, and 15 bases lay outside the gene matches. CDR3 sequence (DNA): TGTGCCATCAGTGACCGCGTCGGGGAAAGCGGGAATGCCAAAAACATTCAGTACTTC. Translation gives CAISDRVGESGNAKNIQYF.

The table lists this clonotype with many counts. The CDR3 loop is CACEAAGTESYEQYF. CDR3 nucleotides: TGTGCCTGTGAAGCGGCCGGGACGGAATCCTACGAGCAGTACTTC. The chain is built from TRBV30 and TRBJ2-7; possibly TRBD1 or TRBD2 for D (5 bases each). The CDR3 runs 15 residues. Trimming removed 6 bases at V and 1 base at J, with 19 bases between. Germline V gene lookup returns CDR1 GTSNPN and CDR2 SVGIG (reference sequence). Complete variable domain (other parts from reference TRBV30 and TRBJ2-7): SQTIHQWPATLVQPVGSPLSLECTVEGTSNPNLYWYRQAAGRGLQLLFYSVGIGQISSEVPQNLSASRPQDRQFILSSKKLLLSDSGFYLCACEAAGTESYEQYFGPGTRLTVT.

The chain joins TRBV29-1 to TRBJ2-7; the match to TRBD1 covers 9 bases. Germline-derived CDR1 and CDR2 are SQVTM and ANQGSEA. The CDR3 is made up of 16 amino acids. The trim removed 0 bases at V and 2 bases at J, leaving 8 bases unmatched. The chain's CDR3 is CSVEETHRGLPYEQYF. The DNA of the CDR3 is TGCAGCGTTGAAGAAACCCACAGGGGGCTTCCCTACGAGCAGTACTTC.

This clonotype was observed at least ten times. The chain employs TRBV20-1 and TRBJ2-4, with a possible D match to TRBD2 (5 bases). The V end was cut by 4 bases, the J end by 1 base, with 14 bases between. Germline V lookup: CDR1 DFQATT, CDR2 SNEGSKA (reference sequence). The CDR3 runs 15 residues. CDR3: CSATLGQRAKNIQYF. In DNA, the CDR3 is TGCAGTGCTACCCTTGGCCAGCGGGCCAAAAACATTCAGTACTTC.

V is TRBV27 and J is TRBJ1-2, with 7 bases that match TRBD1. CDR1 is MNHEY, CDR2 SMNVEV, per germline (reference sequence). This CDR3 has 13 amino acids. Trimming took 8 bases from V and 2 from J; bases not matched to a gene: 5. DNA of the CDR3: TGTGCCAGCTACGGGACAGCCAACTATGGCTACACCTTC. Translation gives CASYGTANYGYTF.

The sample holds many counts of this clonotype. The chain employs TRBV27 and TRBJ1-2; the D gene is possibly TRBD1 (5 bases). Germline V gene lookup returns CDR1 MNHEY and CDR2 SMNVEV (reference sequence). The length of the CDR3 is 13 residues. V lost 2 bases, J lost 7 bases, and 11 bases lay in between. Written as DNA, the CDR3 is TGTGCCAGCAGTTTACAGGGTGACTCTGGCTACACCTTC. Translation: CASSLQGDSGYTF.

The chain links TRBV12-3 or TRBV12-4 to TRBJ2-7, with D perhaps TRBD2 (5 bases). V was clipped by 7 bases and J by 6 bases, with 16 bases between them. The length of the CDR3 is 13 residues. The CDR3 region has the DNA TGTGCCAGCAAACGGACTCCCTGGGCCGAGCAGTACTTC. As protein: CASKRTPWAEQYF.

This clonotype was detected a few times. J is TRBJ2-1 and V is TRBV12-5; D is possibly TRBD1 (5 bases). Germline CDR1 and CDR2: LGHNT and FRNRAP. The V and J ends lost 5 bases and 9 bases respectively, with 14 bases between them. This CDR3 is 13 amino acids long. The CDR3 region is CASGTDSGGEQFF. The DNA for the CDR3 is TGTGCTAGTGGTACCGACAGTGGCGGTGAGCAGTTCTTC.

Of note for this clonotype: A much larger clone differs by one base, so this may be a read error. The V gene is TRBV10-3, the J gene TRBJ2-3, with 13 positions matching TRBD2. Germline lookup yields CDR1 ENHRY and CDR2 SYGVKD. CDR3 length: 16 amino acids. V lost 3 bases, J lost 9 bases, and 9 bases stayed unmatched. CDR3 bases: TGTGCCATCAGTGAAACACTAGCGGGAGGGCTTGACACGCAGTATTTT. This gives the protein CAISETLAGGLDTQYF.

This clonotype appeared many times. This chain connects TRBV6-1 to TRBJ2-1; D possibly matches TRBD1 or TRBD2 (5 bases each). Germline V CDR1 and CDR2: MNHNS, SASEGT. This CDR3 has 13 amino acids. V was shortened by 0 bases and J by 6 bases, with 6 bases between the two germline ends. For the CDR3, the DNA is TGTGCCAGCAGTGAAGCGGGGGTCAATGAGCAGTTCTTC. Amino acids: CASSEAGVNEQFF.

This clonotype appeared many times. The V call is TRBV12-3 or TRBV12-4, the J call TRBJ2-5; D may be TRBD2 (6 bases). V was pared by 6 bases and J by 7 bases, with 15 bases between. This CDR3 spans 13 amino acids. CDR3 DNA: TGTGCCAGCAGCCCTAGCGCTTACGCGACCCAGTACTTC. Its protein product is CASSPSAYATQYF.

This clonotype was seen at least ten times. The chain joins TRBV20-1 to TRBJ2-7; D not resolved. CDR1 is DFQATT and CDR2 is SNEGSKA in the germline V gene (reference sequence). There are 15 residues in the CDR3. The germline V and J ends were trimmed by 5 bases and 3 bases, with 20 bases remaining between them. In nucleotides, the CDR3 is TGCAGTGCTCAACCCGCGGCGGCAGGCCTCTACGAGCAGTACTTC. Encoded protein: CSAQPAAAGLYEQYF.